This passage covers 13 T cell receptor beta chains from one sample sequenced in a study of T cell changes during pregnancy in multiple sclerosis. Method: immunoSEQ multiplex PCR; TCRdb's copy keeps in-frame clones and lacks some. The table has roughly 38,000 clones, 90% to 95% seen once. The material was CD8+ T cells from peripheral blood mononuclear cells, obtained in the third trimester of pregnancy. Source of these receptors: a female donor with multiple sclerosis, enrolled in a pregnancy study.

V and J are TRBV15 and TRBJ2-1; TRBD2 aligns across 7 bases. The CDR3 length is 13 residues. Germline V gene data show CDR1 as LNHNV and CDR2 as YYDKDF (reference sequence). V was clipped by 9 bases and J by 4 bases; unmatched bases: 6. CDR3: CATAGLLYNEQFF. CDR3 coding DNA: TGTGCCACAGCGGGACTCCTATACAATGAGCAGTTCTTC.

The chain combines TRBV28 with TRBJ2-1; D might be TRBD2 (5 bases). Trimming removed 3 bases at V and 13 bases at J, with 19 bases between. Looked up from germline, CDR1 is MDHEN and CDR2 is SYDVKM. The CDR3 totals 14 residues. For the CDR3, the DNA is TGTGCCAGCAGTTTTATGGCCGTCCGGGGATCTCAGTTCTTC. Protein: CASSFMAVRGSQFF.

V gene TRBV6-1 combines with J gene TRBJ2-7; tentatively, D is TRBD2 (6 bases). The germline V gene encodes CDR1 MNHNS and CDR2 SASEGT. The CDR3 totals 14 residues. V was shortened by 6 bases and J by 4 bases, with 16 bases between the two germline ends. CDR3 sequence reads: CASRARGIPYEQYF. The CDR3 DNA reads as TGTGCCAGCAGAGCACGGGGGATCCCTTACGAGCAGTACTTC.

The chain couples TRBV4-1 to TRBJ2-7; TRBD2 aligns across 11 bases. Trimming removed 2 bases from V and 1 base from J; junction bases left unmatched: 1. Germline lookup yields CDR1 MGHRA and CDR2 YSYEKL. The CDR3 is 15 residues long. The CDR3: CASSQLAGGSYEQYF. The DNA of the CDR3 is TGCGCCAGCAGCCAACTAGCGGGAGGATCCTACGAGCAGTACTTC.

The V and J genes are TRBV28 and TRBJ1-5; 11 bases are a match to TRBD1. The V gene end was trimmed by 6 bases and the J gene end by 6 bases; junction bases not matched to a gene: 13. The V gene's germline CDR1 is MDHEN and CDR2 SYDVKM. This CDR3 region has 17 residues. CDR3 DNA sequence: TGTGCCAGCAGGCAACCCCCGGGACAGGGGGGAATTCAGCCCCAGCATTTT. It yields the protein CASRQPPGQGGIQPQHF.

This rearrangement joins TRBV9 to TRBJ1-1; TRBD1 aligns across 8 bases. The CDR3 contains 15 residues. In germline, CDR1 is SGDLS, CDR2 YYNGEE. V dropped 2 bases and J dropped 3; count of bases not matched to a gene: 6. As DNA, the CDR3 is TGTGCCAGCAGCGTCCCGACAGGGGCGTACACTGAAGCTTTCTTT. Protein sequence: CASSVPTGAYTEAFF.

V and J are TRBV6-1 and TRBJ2-1; D call uncertain. Trimming cost V 2 bases and J 5 bases, with 19 bases left between them. Germline V gene lookup returns CDR1 MNHNS and CDR2 SASEGT. CDR3 length equals 17 residues. The CDR3 sequence: CASSENLGPRTDNEQFF. The CDR3 DNA is TGTGCCAGCAGTGAAAATTTGGGCCCCCGTACAGACAATGAGCAGTTCTTC.

The rearrangement uses TRBV4-2 and TRBJ2-3; 10 bases are shared with TRBD2. Per germline, CDR1 LGHNA and CDR2 YNFKEQ. This CDR3 comprises 16 residues. J lost 0 bases, V lost 6 bases, and 6 bases had no gene match. CDR3 sequence (DNA): TGTGCCAGCAGTCCGACACTAGCGGGAAGCACAGATACGCAGTATTTT. Its translation is CASSPTLAGSTDTQYF.

The chain's CDR3 is CASSWGLAADTQYF. CDR3 nucleotide sequence: TGTGCCAGCAGTTGGGGACTAGCGGCAGATACGCAGTATTTT. The rearrangement links TRBV6-5 to TRBJ2-3; 11 bases are shared with TRBD2. CDR3 length: 14 residues. J was trimmed by 4 bases and V by 4 bases; bases with no gene match: 1. Germline V lookup: CDR1 MNHEY, CDR2 SVGAGI.

The chain recombines TRBV7-2 with TRBJ2-7; D perhaps matches TRBD1 (6 bases). This CDR3 is built from 13 residues. The ends were cut back, 6 bases at V and 2 bases at J, with 11 bases in the middle. Germline CDR1 reads SGHTA; CDR2 reads FQGNSA. The CDR3 coding sequence is TGTGCCAGCAGTCCACCAGGGGCCTACGAGCAGTACTTC. Amino acid sequence: CASSPPGAYEQYF.

The J gene is TRBJ2-7, the V gene TRBV18; D possibly corresponds to TRBD1 (6 bases). The V end lost 2 bases, the J end lost 9 bases, and 26 bases lay between the germline ends. The CDR3 sequence is 17 residues long. Per germline, CDR1 KGHSH and CDR2 LQKENI. CDR3: CASSPNPGTQGPLRQYF. For the CDR3, the DNA is TGTGCCAGCTCACCAAATCCGGGGACACAGGGCCCCCTAAGGCAGTACTTC.

In the case of this clone: Compared with germline, one end of the junction differs, possibly owing to a read error. The chain recombines TRBV7-7 with TRBJ2-2; 8 bases fit TRBD1. CDR1 and CDR2 from the germline V gene are SSHAT and FNYEAQ (reference sequence). The length of the CDR3 is 17 residues. The CDR3 sequence is CASSLAEDRVGTGELFF. The CDR3 DNA reads as TGTGCTAGCAGCTTAGCGGAGGACAGGGTCGGGACCGGGGAGCTGTTTTTT.

The V and J genes are TRBV6-6 and TRBJ2-5, with D perhaps TRBD1 (6 bases). Germline values: CDR1 MNHNY, CDR2 SVGAGI (reference sequence). Trimming shortened V by 0 bases and J by 2 bases, and 13 bases separated the two germline ends. The CDR3 covers 16 residues. The CDR3 bases are TGTGCCAGCAGTTACTCTCAGGGGACCAGTCAAGAGACCCAGTACTTC. Translated: CASSYSQGTSQETQYF.